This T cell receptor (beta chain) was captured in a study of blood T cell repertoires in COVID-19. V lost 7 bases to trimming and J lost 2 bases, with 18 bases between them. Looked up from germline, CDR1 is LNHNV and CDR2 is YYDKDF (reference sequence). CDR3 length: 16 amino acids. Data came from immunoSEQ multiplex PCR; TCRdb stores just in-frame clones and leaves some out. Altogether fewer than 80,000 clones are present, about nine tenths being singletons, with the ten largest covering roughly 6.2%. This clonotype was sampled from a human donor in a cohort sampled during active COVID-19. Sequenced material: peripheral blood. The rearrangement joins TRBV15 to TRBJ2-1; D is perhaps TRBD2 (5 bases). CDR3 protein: CATTKSTHGAYNEQFF. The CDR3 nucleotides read TGTGCCACCACCAAATCCACCCACGGGGCCTACAATGAGCAGTTCTTC.